The clone carrying this T cell receptor beta chain was seen a few times. V was trimmed by 1 base and J by 0 bases, leaving 9 bases between them. Germline V lookup: CDR1 SEHNR, CDR2 FQNEAQ (reference sequence). The CDR3 runs to 15 residues. This record comes from a study of T-cell memory formation after mild COVID-19. Via MiXCR, TCRdb re-called the 5' RACE reads, giving one row per CDR3 protein. The data hold about 290,000 distinct CDR3 sequences, with more than 15% observed a single time. Sample: PBMCs or a T cell subset sorted from them (not recorded which). The clonotype originates from a man in his late teens or twenties who had mild COVID-19 (a few samples of this study predate the infection). Cell type and time point are not known. V is TRBV7-9 and J is TRBJ1-1; D is unclear. DNA of the CDR3: TGTGCCAGCAGCTTAGTAGTCGGCATGAACACTGAAGCTTTCTTT. Its translation: CASSLVVGMNTEAFF.